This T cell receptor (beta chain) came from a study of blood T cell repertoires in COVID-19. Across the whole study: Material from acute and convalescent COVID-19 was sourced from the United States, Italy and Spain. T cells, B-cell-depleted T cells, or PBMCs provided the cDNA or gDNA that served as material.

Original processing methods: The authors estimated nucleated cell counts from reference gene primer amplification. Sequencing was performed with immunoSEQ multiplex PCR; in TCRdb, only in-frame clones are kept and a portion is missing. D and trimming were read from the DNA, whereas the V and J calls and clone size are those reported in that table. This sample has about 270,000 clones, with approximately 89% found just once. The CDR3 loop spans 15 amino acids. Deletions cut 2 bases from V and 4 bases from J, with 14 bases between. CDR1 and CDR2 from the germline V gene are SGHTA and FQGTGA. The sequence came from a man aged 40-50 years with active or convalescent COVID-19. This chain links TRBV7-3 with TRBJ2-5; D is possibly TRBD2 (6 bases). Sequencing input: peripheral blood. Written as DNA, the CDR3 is TGTGCCAGCAGCTTATCTGGGGGACTTGGAGAGACCCAGTACTTC. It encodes CASSLSGGLGETQYF.